A single sample is the source of the 7 T cell receptor beta chains below, sequenced in a study of tumor-infiltrating lymphocytes in oesophageal squamous cell carcinoma. TCRdb re-called the PCR reads with MiXCR, one entry per CDR3 protein. The table has 10,000 to 12,000 distinct CDR3 sequences, 55% to 65% seen once. Specimen: esophageal tumor tissue. Receptors were obtained from a female donor with esophageal squamous cell carcinoma.

In this sample, this clonotype turned up a few times. The chain employs TRBV7-9 and TRBJ2-1; tentatively, D is TRBD1 (6 bases). The J call may be incorrect, as the DNA end agrees better with TRBJ2-5. Germline values: CDR1 SEHNR, CDR2 FQNEAQ (reference sequence). The CDR3 has 15 residues. CDR3 DNA: TGTGCCAGCAGCTCTCAGACGACAGGCCAAGAGACCCAGTACTTC. Translation gives CASSSQTTGQETQYF.

This clonotype was counted a single time. The chain uses TRBV28 and TRBJ2-3; D is perhaps TRBD2 (6 bases). The V end lost 6 bases, the J end lost 2 bases, and 9 bases lay between the germline ends. Per the germline V gene, CDR1 is MDHEN and CDR2 is SYDVKM. There are 13 residues in the CDR3. Written as DNA, the CDR3 is TGTGCCAGCAGCGGGAGAACCACAGATACGCAGTATTTT. It is translated as CASSGRTTDTQYF. Together with reference TRBV28 and TRBJ2-3, the CDR3 gives the full variable domain: DVKVTQSSRYLVKRTGEKVFLECVQDMDHENMFWYRQDPGLGLRLIYFSYDVKMKEKGDIPEGYSVSREKKERFSLILESASTNQTSMYLCASSGRTTDTQYFGPGTRLTVL.

This chain links TRBV7-3 with TRBJ2-3, with TRBD2 identical over 7 bases. J was trimmed by 2 bases and V by 10 bases; bases with no gene match: 9. The germline V gene has CDR1 SGHTA and CDR2 FQGTGA. The CDR3 is 14 residues long. In nucleotides, the CDR3 is TGTGCCAAAGAGCGGGGCCTACCCACAGATACGCAGTATTTT. This translates into CAKERGLPTDTQYF.

The rearrangement uses TRBV25-1 and TRBJ2-4; D gene ambiguous. The DNA end is a closer match to TRBJ2-6, so the J assignment may be wrong. Germline-derived CDR1 and CDR2 are MGHDK and SYGVNS. The CDR3 totals 16 residues. The CDR3 loop is CASRPPSADGANVLTF. The CDR3 DNA follows: TGTGCCAGCAGACCCCCCAGTGCGGATGGGGCCAACGTCCTGACTTTC.

This chain uses TRBV7-2 with TRBJ2-3; D is unresolved. The J call may not be correct, given that the DNA end is closer to TRBJ2-7. CDR1 and CDR2 from the germline V gene are SGHTA and FQGNSA. The CDR3 has 15 residues. CDR3 residues: CASSTYLESAYEQYF. CDR3 sequence (DNA): TGTGCCAGCAGCACTTACTTAGAGTCCGCCTACGAGCAGTACTTC.

The V gene is TRBV11-2, the J gene TRBJ2-1, with 11 positions matching TRBD2. V shed 3 bases, J shed 6 bases, and the junction held 7 bases outside the gene matches. CDR1 is SGHAT and CDR2 is FQNNGV in the germline V gene. This CDR3 contains 16 residues. The CDR3 protein is CASSFLAGGIINEQFF. CDR3 in DNA: TGTGCCAGCAGCTTTTTAGCGGGAGGGATCATCAATGAGCAGTTCTTC.

In this sample, this clonotype turned up a few times. The V gene is TRBV12-3 or TRBV12-4, the J gene TRBJ2-5; D assignment may be TRBD1 or TRBD2 (7 bases each). There are 12 residues in the CDR3. The V end was cut by 7 bases, the J end by 8 bases, with 14 bases between. The CDR3 spells CASNWEGATQYF. As DNA, the CDR3 is TGTGCCAGCAACTGGGAGGGGGCAACCCAGTACTTC.